This TCR beta chain comes out of a study of cytomegalovirus exposure and HLA in healthy donors (TCRdb year 2017). A note on the overall study: An earlier analysis of approximately 550 of the donors reported more than 250 Gb of sequence data and 100 million to 140 million unique TCR beta sequences from some 180 million T cells. An early release that covered about 600 HLA-typed donors contained about 290 gigabases of sequencing data and around 85 million unique TCR sequences. Of the roughly 400 genotyped donors, 65% to 90% fell in the genetic ancestry cluster associated with self-reported Caucasian donors. The study was designed to test whether signatures of past pathogen exposure could be identified by cataloging public T cell receptors. The study used immunosequencing to profile the T cell repertoires of hundreds of subjects and linked those repertoires to cytomegalovirus serostatus. Along with the 666-subject first cohort, a separate validation cohort of over 90 different subjects was used. High-throughput TCR immunosequencing, statistical association of individual TCRs with disease status, and machine learning were combined to predict cytomegalovirus infection status. A later analysis re-analyzed previously published TCR beta repertoires from hundreds of donors and added high-resolution HLA genotyping to study TCR occurrence patterns. Rather than using new phenotypic data, the later analysis identified candidate immune exposures from TCR beta sequences and from how often those sequences occurred across donors. To decide whether each TCR beta V gene segment behaved as functional or pseudogenic, an earlier analysis of some 600 of the donors relied on high-throughput TCR beta sequencing. Donor age, sex, ethnicity and CMV serostatus were collected together with the repertoire data. Genome-wide SNP genotypes for about 65% of the roughly 700 donors were used in a later genetic analysis, which treated that subset as a discovery cohort. Every repertoire in the discovery cohort had been generated on one and the same sequencing platform. HLA typing included class I and class II loci at four-digit resolution. Typing coverage varied by locus: about 620-630 donors for A, B, C, DRB1 and DQB1; roughly 520 for DQA1; approximately 610 for DPA1; around 450 for DPB1. Several DR-DQ haplotypes were treated as single units for association and clustering because of strong linkage in the cohort. Among roughly 400 genotyped donors of the cohort, an average of roughly 240,000 unique TCR beta nucleotide sequences were sequenced per donor, roughly 20% of them non-productive. The investigation overall reported the following: Some IMGT-functional V segments, including TRBV6-2 and TRBV6-3, could not be distinguished by the 87-base-pair reads and were therefore excluded. A group of highly shared sequence variants was considered likely to be a technical artifact of the sequencing pipeline. The classifier was reported to diagnose cytomegalovirus status with high specificity and sensitivity in both the original and validation cohorts. In vitro tests confirmed that a few of the cytomegalovirus-associated TCR beta chains recognize cytomegalovirus antigens. A later analysis associated about 17,000 TCR beta sequences with specific HLA alleles at a false discovery rate of 0.05. A further reported finding was that TCR beta sequences accurately predicted the HLA-A and HLA-B alleles for most subjects in the first cohort. The authors suggested that the approach could potentially be extended to other disease states and immunological phenotypes. When HLA alleles, especially DR and DQ, strongly co-occurred, attributing TCR associations to individual alleles was difficult. In the study, 150 to 200 TCR beta chains were listed as associated with cytomegalovirus. Because some donors lacked HLA typing at each locus, the association tests relied only on the typed subset. Roughly uniform sequencing depth across donors was assumed in presence/absence analyses, although this assumption may not hold. In this cohort, only TCR beta chains were sequenced, and detectable features were limited by the absence of alpha or paired-chain data. Because counts were too low, under 20 rarely observed V segments, including chromosome 9 orphons, were left out of the earlier analysis of 500 to 650 of the donors. Across donors, most TCR sequences were observed very rarely, whereas some public TCRs were present in many individuals. Linkage disequilibrium might explain the correlated functional status among segregating V segments, but an unknown experimental factor could not be excluded. According to a later analysis, most CMV-associated TCR beta chains appeared to be HLA-restricted, and the HLA associations seemed to be driven largely by CMV exposure. For the cohort, immune exposure information was limited to CMV serostatus. Several of the top co-occurrence clusters appeared to be linked to parvovirus B19, influenza, CMV and Epstein-Barr virus, according to a later analysis. A later genetic analysis associated a missense DCLRE1C variant with V-gene and J-gene trimming of TCR beta chains, and an independent cohort replicated the association. In a later analysis, HLA-associated TCR beta chains were found to be more clonally expanded and to have lower generation probabilities than equally common non-associated chains. In an earlier analysis of approximately 590 of the donors, most TCR beta V segments appeared in productive rearrangements about 87% or about 30% of the time, broadly matching IMGT annotations. In a later analysis, the rate of TCR association differed among HLA loci, with DRB1 alleles having the most associated TCRs and HLA-C alleles having the fewest. According to a later genetic analysis, donors in an Asian-associated ancestry cluster had fewer N-insertions in productive TCRs than the approximately 670-donor mean.

Libraries came from the immunoSEQ multiplex PCR assay. A mixture of 60 forward primers for TCR Vbeta segments and 13 reverse primers for TCR Jbeta segments was used in the multiplex PCR. The CDR3 region of rearranged TCR beta genes was amplified from genomic DNA by a multiplex PCR assay. The Illumina HiSeq System was used to sequence the amplified TCR beta libraries as 87-base-pair reads. From the authors' description of their analysis: A later analysis counted around 72 million unique TCR beta chains across the 640 or so repertoires, and around 12 million of these chains were shared by at least two donors. To remove PCR and sequencing errors, raw reads were error-corrected and collapsed into unique sequences using a nearest-neighbor algorithm that merged closely related sequences. Alignment of CDR3 sequences to IMGT reference sequences was used to assign V, D and J gene segments. For a sequence to be retained, at least a six-nucleotide match to both a V gene segment and a J gene segment was required. A rearrangement was called productive if the CDR3 had no stop codons and remained in frame with V and J, and every other rearrangement was called non-productive. CDR3 was defined according to IMGT convention as the region running from the second conserved V-encoded cysteine to the conserved J-encoded phenylalanine. The earlier analysis of roughly 590 of the donors excluded sequences that lacked an unambiguous match to a single V gene segment. An earlier analysis of fewer than 650 of the donors classified V segments as functional when productive rearrangements were above 56.7% and as segregating when the standard deviation between donors was above 5%. To diagnose cytomegalovirus status from the catalog of TCR beta chain sequences, a statistical classification framework was built. In a later analysis, V and J genes were assigned by comparing TCR nucleotide sequences against IMGT/GENE-DB human TR gene sequences. In a later analysis, CDR3 sequences and most-parsimonious VDJ recombination scenarios were assigned using the TCRdist pipeline. In a later analysis, each TCR beta chain was defined by its CDR3 amino acid sequence together with its V-gene family, and reads without a unique V-gene family were excluded. A later analysis removed several hundred highly shared, low-generation-probability nucleotide sequences to deal with suspected cross-contamination and a sequencing artifact. In a later analysis, a clonal expansion index was calculated for each public chain from normalized within-repertoire ranks of inferred template counts. In a later analysis, generation probabilities were computed with a VDJ recombination model fitted to out-of-frame rearrangements, and the resulting probabilities were checked against IGoR. In a later analysis, TCR-TCR, TCR-HLA and TCR-CMV co-occurrence was scored with hypergeometric tests, and a repertoire-size bias correction was applied to TCR pairs. To estimate false discovery rates, a later analysis permuted the HLA or CMV assignments 20 times. In a later analysis, co-occurring TCRs were grouped using DBSCAN, with TCRdist sequence similarity added in when clustering inside HLA-allele-positive subsets. Repertoires with fewer than 30,000 or more than 120,000 public chains, plus five repertoires with anomalous nucleotide sharing, were excluded from co-occurrence clustering. The clones in this table, taken by TCRdb from immuneACCESS, are in-frame only. Not every clone is retained; where verified, under half of the shortfall comes from an unresolved V gene, and the cause of the rest is unknown. V, J and clone size are those of that table, while D and trimming were read from the DNA. This sample's table carries under 85,000 clones. The ten top clones hold more than 15% of the sample.

The germline V gene specifies MNHEY as CDR1 and SVGAGI as CDR2. Deletion took 6 bases off V and 8 bases off J, with a span of 16 bases between the germline ends. The CDR3, from cysteine to phenylalanine, totals 13 residues. The read is trimmed to its CDR3 DNA, 39 bases read in frame from base 1. The cohort was made up of roughly 670 healthy bone marrow donors. Cohort members were all nominally healthy when sampled, although unrecorded immune exposures were likely present. The donor tested CMV seronegative, placing the donor among the roughly 340 seronegative members of the cohort. A peripheral blood sample was provided by each donor, and peripheral blood mononuclear cells were used for TCR beta sequencing. Genomic DNA extraction from the blood cell samples was performed with the Qiagen DNeasy Blood Extraction Kit. With respect to this clone: This receptor's antigen is unknown.

Recombination linked TRBV6-5 to TRBJ1-2, and the D gene may be TRBD1, 6 bases matching. Sequenced: PBMCs. The TCR comes from a boy between 10 and 17 years old in good health and CMV-seronegative. The CDR3 amino acid sequence is: CASSLTSDRGYTF. The DNA is TGTGCCAGCAGCCTTACCTCTGACAGGGGCTACACCTTC.